This passage covers 12 T cell receptor beta chains from one sample sequenced in a study of T cell clones after liver transplantation. Profiled with immunoSEQ multiplex PCR; TCRdb holds only in-frame clones, not every one. Among 55,000 to 70,000 clones, about 92% were seen once, and the ten largest hold 0.85% to 1%. This specimen consisted of CD4+ T cells from blood, obtained around 27 months after liver transplant. The receptors shown here come from a human patient who received a liver transplant. Some T cells may be provided by the graft donor.

This clone has just one count. CDR3 in DNA: TGTGCCAGCAGCCTCCCGGGAGGCTACACCTTC. Its translation: CASSLPGGYTF. The J gene is TRBJ1-2, the V gene TRBV5-5; no clear D. Germline V gene lookup returns CDR1 SGHKS and CDR2 YYEKEE (reference sequence). The V end was cut by 4 bases, the J end by 8 bases, with 9 bases between. CDR3 size: 11 residues.

V usage is TRBV6-6 and J usage is TRBJ2-1, with D tentatively TRBD2 (6 bases). Germline-derived CDR1 and CDR2 are MNHNY and SVGAGI (reference sequence). This CDR3 has 15 residues. V lost 11 bases, J lost 0 bases, and 17 bases lay in between. This CDR3 reads CACNPGLSSYNEQFF. The CDR3 nucleotides read TGTGCCTGCAATCCGGGACTCTCCTCCTACAATGAGCAGTTCTTC.

The V call is TRBV6-5, the J call TRBJ2-1; 7 bases align to TRBD2. This CDR3 comprises 13 residues. The germline CDR1 and CDR2 sequences are MNHEY and SVGAGI. Trimming at V came to 7 bases and at J to 3 bases, leaving 3 bases not matched to a gene. CDR3 sequence reads: CASTRGGYNEQFF. The DNA for the CDR3 is TGTGCCAGCACCCGCGGGGGCTACAATGAGCAGTTCTTC.

This CDR3 is CASSLEQGREQYF. The CDR3 DNA reads TGTGCCAGCAGCTTGGAGCAGGGCAGAGAGCAGTACTTC. The chain recombines TRBV5-8 with TRBJ2-7; TRBD1 is a possible D gene (5 bases). This CDR3 is 13 amino acids long. V was shortened by 0 bases and J by 7 bases, with 11 bases between the two germline ends. Germline V gene data show CDR1 as SGHTS and CDR2 as YDEGEE. The full variable domain, rest sourced from reference TRBV5-8 and TRBJ2-7, is EAGVTQSPTHLIKTRGQQATLRCSPISGHTSVYWYQQALGLGLQFLLWYDEGEERNRGNFPPRFSGRQFPNYSSELNVNALELEDSALYLCASSLEQGREQYFGPGTRLTVT.

This chain links TRBV30 with TRBJ1-3; weak D call: TRBD1 (5 bases). Trimming removed 8 bases at V and 0 bases at J, with 11 bases between. The CDR3 length is 13 residues. Looked up from germline, CDR1 is GTSNPN and CDR2 is SVGIG (reference sequence). The CDR3 DNA sequence: TGTGCCGGGGGACTGAGCTCTGGAAACACCATATATTTT. Its translation is CAGGLSSGNTIYF.

The rearrangement links TRBV9 to TRBJ2-7; 12 nucleotides line up with TRBD1. Per the germline V gene, CDR1 is SGDLS and CDR2 is YYNGEE. With 3 bases clipped from V and 6 bases from J, the junction kept 13 bases outside the gene matches. This CDR3 is built from 17 residues. Here the CDR3 reads CASSGDRGPKFEGEQYF. For the CDR3, the DNA is TGTGCCAGCAGCGGGGACAGGGGGCCCAAGTTTGAGGGCGAGCAGTACTTC.

The V call is TRBV7-9, the J call TRBJ2-3; tentative D call: TRBD1 (6 bases). The CDR3 covers 15 residues. V lost 6 bases, J lost 1 base, and 14 bases lay in between. Germline CDR1 and CDR2: SEHNR and FQNEAQ (reference sequence). The CDR3 coding sequence is TGTGCCAGCAGTCAGGACAGAGCCGGCACAGATACGCAGTATTTT. This codes for CASSQDRAGTDTQYF.

The genes are TRBV28 and TRBJ2-3; D remains unclear. CDR1 is MDHEN and CDR2 is SYDVKM in the germline V gene. V was pared by 2 bases and J by 8 bases, with 14 bases between. There are 14 residues in the CDR3. The CDR3 is CASSLQASHATQYF. Here the CDR3 DNA reads TGTGCCAGCAGTTTACAGGCAAGTCATGCTACGCAGTATTTT.

The chain uses TRBV28 and TRBJ1-2, with 7 positions matching TRBD1. The CDR3 runs 12 residues. The V gene's germline CDR1 is MDHEN and CDR2 SYDVKM. V was pared by 10 bases and J by 4 bases, with 6 bases of the junction left unmatched. The CDR3 coding sequence is TGTGCCACCACGCAGGGGGGCTATGGCTACACCTTC. Translated, it gives CATTQGGYGYTF.

The chain uses TRBV19 and TRBJ1-1, with 11 bases fitting TRBD1. Unmatched junction bases numbered 10, after V lost 9 bases and J lost 1 base. This CDR3 has 16 residues. Per the germline V gene, CDR1 is LNHDA and CDR2 is SQIVND (reference sequence). The CDR3 coding sequence is TGTGCCAGCGAGTCCCGGGACAGGGGGTGGAACACTGAAGCTTTCTTT. It codes for CASESRDRGWNTEAFF.

V gene TRBV2 combines with J gene TRBJ2-5; 8 positions match TRBD1. The germline V gene encodes CDR1 SNHLY and CDR2 FYNNEI. This CDR3 region has 14 residues. The V and J ends lost 10 bases and 3 bases, in that order; junction bases with no gene match: 10. CDR3 sequence: CATMKDRAEETQYF. The CDR3 nucleotides read TGTGCCACCATGAAGGACAGGGCTGAAGAGACCCAGTACTTC.

CDR3 nucleotide sequence: TGTGCCAGCCGCCCTAGCGGGAGAGGGATTGAGCAGTTCTTC. It codes for CASRPSGRGIEQFF. This chain connects TRBV6-5 to TRBJ2-1; 10 nucleotides match TRBD2. Germline V gives CDR1 MNHEY, CDR2 SVGAGI. V was clipped by 8 bases and J by 9 bases; unmatched bases: 10. The CDR3 loop spans 14 amino acids.